This passage covers 5 T cell receptor beta chains from one sample sequenced in a study of T cell responses to AZD1222 COVID-19 vaccine. TCRdb keeps only in-frame clones here, not all; method: immunoSEQ multiplex PCR. The sample yields about 93,000 clones, just over 85% seen once. Sequencing used peripheral blood, obtained on day 0 of AZD1222 vaccination. The receptors shown here come from an adult in good health.

V is TRBV19 and J is TRBJ1-2; 7 nucleotides align to TRBD1. Germline-derived CDR1 and CDR2 are LNHDA and SQIVND (reference sequence). This CDR3 region has 14 residues. With V trimmed by 11 bases and J by 1 base, 10 bases remained unmatched. CDR3 amino acids: CASAPQGVNYGYTF. As DNA, the CDR3 is TGTGCCTCCGCCCCCCAGGGGGTTAACTATGGCTACACCTTC.

The CDR3 sequence is CASSLAGLAGDNEQFF. In nucleotides, the CDR3 is TGTGCCAGCAGCTTGGCGGGACTAGCGGGCGACAATGAGCAGTTCTTC. The chain carries TRBV5-4 and TRBJ2-1, with 12 positions matching TRBD2. CDR3 length: 16 residues. The trim removed 0 bases at V and 5 bases at J, leaving 3 bases unmatched. Germline lookup yields CDR1 SGHNT and CDR2 YYREEE (reference sequence).

This clone appeared a single time. This chain joins TRBV7-9 and TRBJ1-4, with unresolved D. The V and J ends lost 4 bases and 0 bases respectively, with 6 bases between them. The CDR3 length is 14 residues. Germline V gene lookup returns CDR1 SEHNR and CDR2 FQNEAQ (reference sequence). DNA for the CDR3: TGTGCCAGCAGCTCTCCCCCAACTAATGAAAAACTGTTTTTT. Translating gives CASSSPPTNEKLFF.

The chain joins TRBV19 to TRBJ2-3; TRBD2 matches at 14 bases. The germline V gene encodes CDR1 LNHDA and CDR2 SQIVND (reference sequence). The CDR3 has 18 amino acids. The J segment lost 2 bases and the V segment lost 1 base, leaving 5 bases of the junction unmatched. CDR3 sequence reads: CASSIVGLAGEITDTQYF. The CDR3 DNA reads as TGTGCCAGTAGTATAGTGGGACTAGCGGGAGAGATCACAGATACGCAGTATTTT.

The genes are TRBV25-1 and TRBJ1-3; tentative D call: TRBD1 (6 bases). The CDR3 is made up of 16 amino acids. Germline CDR1 is MGHDK and CDR2 is SYGVNS. Trimming left V 1 base short and J 4 bases short, with 14 bases between. The chain's CDR3 is CASSESGGPGGNTIYF. The CDR3 DNA is TGTGCCAGCAGTGAATCTGGGGGCCCAGGAGGAAACACCATATATTTT.